A selection of T cell receptor beta chains follows, all from one sample in a study of cytomegalovirus exposure and HLA in healthy donors. The assay was immunoSEQ multiplex PCR, and TCRdb's table has in-frame clones only and misses some. Of about 150,000 clones listed, around 80% were seen once; the top ten hold roughly 5.3%. Sequencing was performed on PBMCs. These receptors all stem from a woman aged 35 to 49 in good health and CMV-seropositive. The CDR3 runs from the conserved cysteine through the conserved F or W. D genes are given only for firm matches. Clone size is shown for a subset of rows, as once, few, many or a class of expanded clone.

V gene,clone size,J gene,D gene,CDR3 protein,CDR3 DNA
TRBV19,.,TRBJ1-1,.,CASSRPLLQGTEAFF,TGTGCCAGTAGTAGACCCCTTCTTCAGGGCACTGAAGCTTTCTTT
TRBV6-1,.,TRBJ2-7,TRBD1,CASEDRGRKEEQYF,TGTGCCAGTGAAGACAGGGGTCGTAAGGAAGAGCAGTACTTC
TRBV5-1,.,TRBJ2-1,TRBD2,CASSLGLAGGSNEQFF,TGCGCCAGCAGCTTGGGATTAGCGGGAGGTTCGAATGAGCAGTTCTTC
TRBV19,.,TRBJ2-2,.,CASSRRGGELFF,TGTGCCAGTAGCCGAAGGGGCGGGGAGCTGTTTTTT
TRBV28,.,TRBJ2-7,TRBD1,CASSPSAGTALREQYF,TGTGCCAGCAGTCCCTCCGCCGGGACAGCTCTCCGGGAGCAGTACTTC
TRBV18,.,TRBJ1-2,.,CASSPSRDGYTF,TGTGCCAGCTCACCAAGTAGAGATGGCTACACCTTC
TRBV10-1,.,TRBJ2-1,.,CASSESDSYNEQFF,TGCGCCAGCAGTGAAAGCGACTCCTACAATGAGCAGTTCTTC
TRBV5-1,.,TRBJ2-1,TRBD2,CASSIPLAGDYNEQFF,TGCGCCAGCAGCATCCCACTAGCGGGGGACTACAATGAGCAGTTCTTC
TRBV28,.,TRBJ2-2,.,CASSPPRVTNTGELFF,TGTGCCAGCAGTCCCCCGCGGGTAACGAACACCGGGGAGCTGTTTTTT
TRBV28,once,TRBJ1-5,.,CASIPQGNQPQHF,TGTGCCAGCATTCCGCAGGGGAATCAGCCCCAGCATTTT
TRBV27,.,TRBJ2-1,TRBD2,CASSFIAGPSSYNEQFF,TGTGCCAGCAGTTTCATAGCGGGTCCAAGCTCCTACAATGAGCAGTTCTTC
TRBV27,.,TRBJ1-5,.,CASSLSSEGKPSQHF,TGTGCCAGCAGTCTATCGTCGGAGGGAAAACCTTCACAGCATTTT
TRBV29-1,.,TRBJ1-1,.,CSVGGQRPNTEAFF,TGCAGCGTTGGCGGACAGCGACCGAACACTGAAGCTTTCTTT
TRBV5-1,.,TRBJ2-3,TRBD2,CASSSGRLAGADTQYF,TGCGCCAGCAGCTCTGGAAGACTAGCGGGAGCAGATACGCAGTATTTT
TRBV30,.,TRBJ1-5,TRBD1,CAWNRGHGQPQHF,TGTGCCTGGAACAGGGGGCATGGTCAGCCCCAGCATTTT
TRBV7-8,.,TRBJ1-5,.,CASSSRSEIWGQGSNQPQHF,TGTGCCAGCAGCTCAAGAAGTGAGATTTGGGGGCAGGGTAGCAATCAGCCCCAGCATTTT
TRBV5-6,few,TRBJ2-5,TRBD1,CASSNRDRGFSILETQYF,TGTGCCAGCAGCAACCGGGACAGGGGGTTCTCGATACTAGAGACCCAGTACTTC
TRBV28,.,TRBJ1-2,TRBD1,CASSSLGQGSYGYTF,TGTGCCAGCAGTTCCCTGGGACAGGGAAGCTATGGCTACACCTTC
TRBV10-1,many,TRBJ1-3,.,CASSENFQDPSGNTIYF,TGCGCCAGCAGTGAGAATTTTCAGGATCCCTCTGGAAACACCATATATTTT
TRBV15,.,TRBJ1-1,.,CATSPGQMNTEAFF,TGTGCCACCAGCCCTGGACAGATGAACACTGAAGCTTTCTTT
TRBV28,once,TRBJ2-1,TRBD2,CASSWTSGTSYNEQFF,TGTGCCAGCAGTTGGACTAGCGGGACCTCCTACAATGAGCAGTTCTTC
TRBV6-6,.,TRBJ1-2,.,CAVQGHNYGYTF,TGTGCCGTACAGGGCCACAACTATGGCTACACCTTC
TRBV28,.,TRBJ1-4,TRBD1,CASSLQQGSAKKLFF,TGTGCCAGCAGTTTACAACAGGGGAGTGCTAAAAAACTGTTTTTT
TRBV2,few,TRBJ2-7,.,CASSPGAGTGRSYEQYF,TGTGCCAGCAGCCCAGGCGCGGGGACGGGACGCTCCTACGAGCAGTACTTC
TRBV28,.,TRBJ1-2,TRBD1,CASQAGTVLPADYGYTF,TGTGCCTCACAGGCCGGGACAGTACTCCCTGCGGACTATGGCTACACCTTC
TRBV7-5,.,TRBJ2-7,.,CVRSLAESTGISYEQYF,TGTGTCAGAAGCTTAGCCGAGTCTACAGGTATCTCCTACGAGCAGTACTTC
TRBV5-4,few,TRBJ2-5,.,CASSFVYQETQYF,TGTGCCAGCAGCTTCGTGTACCAAGAGACCCAGTACTTC
TRBV2,.,TRBJ2-7,.,CASPKRAVGGPYEQYF,TGTGCCAGCCCAAAACGTGCGGTAGGCGGGCCTTACGAGCAGTACTTC
TRBV28,.,TRBJ2-7,.,CASKGGISYEQYF,TGTGCCAGCAAGGGCGGGATCTCCTACGAGCAGTACTTC
TRBV2,.,TRBJ2-3,TRBD2,CASGGGVHADTQYF,TGTGCCAGCGGGGGAGGGGTTCACGCAGATACGCAGTATTTT
TRBV13,.,TRBJ2-1,TRBD2,CASSSLGLGGNEQFF,TGTGCCAGCAGCTCTCTGGGACTAGGGGGCAATGAGCAGTTCTTC
TRBV10-3,.,TRBJ2-7,TRBD2,CAISEWELAGSRADEEQYF,TGTGCCATCAGTGAGTGGGAACTAGCGGGGTCCCGGGCGGACGAGGAGCAGTACTTC
TRBV10-3,.,TRBJ2-7,.,CAIRTSDSGEQYF,TGTGCCATCAGAACCTCGGACAGCGGCGAGCAGTACTTC